The next 16 T cell receptor beta chains were all read from a single sample in a study of T cell responses to AZD1222 COVID-19 vaccine. Clones were sequenced by immunoSEQ multiplex PCR, and TCRdb holds only the in-frame ones, with some missing. Found here are roughly 130,000 clones, about 86% of them singletons; the top ten hold roughly 12%. The sequencing here drew on peripheral blood, taken on day 0 of AZD1222 vaccination. Receptors originate from an adult in good health.

The chain carries TRBV21-1 and TRBJ2-7; whether TRBD1, the table's D call, matches the DNA was not checked. TRBV21-1 constitutes a pseudogene. The CDR3 is 17 amino acids. The CDR3 is CASSTVRRRDRMHEQYF. CDR3 DNA sequence: TGTGCCAGCAGTACCGTTCGACGCCGGGACAGGATGCACGAGCAGTACTTC.

This chain connects TRBV5-1 to TRBJ1-1; D possibly corresponds to TRBD1 (5 bases). The germline V gene has CDR1 SGHRS and CDR2 YFSETQ. There are 14 residues in the CDR3. V shed 4 bases and J shed 6 bases, with 16 bases lying between them. As DNA, the CDR3 is TGCGCCAGCAGCACGGGACGGGCGTTGGCTGAAGCTTTCTTT. Protein product: CASSTGRALAEAFF.

Here the CDR3 reads CASSPGRELGYTF. The CDR3 coding sequence is TGCGCCAGCAGTCCCGGCAGGGAGTTAGGCTACACCTTC. V usage is TRBV10-1 and J usage is TRBJ1-2, with a tentative D call TRBD1 (5 bases). Deletions cut 5 bases from V and 8 bases from J, with 15 bases between. The CDR3 has 13 residues. CDR1 is WNHNN, CDR2 SYGVQD, per germline (reference sequence).

The chain carries TRBV7-9 and TRBJ1-2; 10 bases align to TRBD1. The trim removed 5 bases at V and 8 bases at J, leaving 23 bases unmatched. The V gene's germline CDR1 is SEHNR and CDR2 FQNEAQ (reference sequence). The CDR3 has 19 residues. The CDR3 DNA is TGTGCCAGCAGCCCGACCCGGTCGAGACAGGGGGCGATTCCTGGGGGCTACACCTTC. Its translation is CASSPTRSRQGAIPGGYTF. Full variable domain (missing parts from reference TRBV7-9 and TRBJ1-2): DTGVSQNPRHKITKRGQNVTFRCDPISEHNRLYWYRQTLGQGPEFLTYFQNEAQLEKSRLLSDRFSAERPKGSFSTLEIQRTEQGDSAMYLCASSPTRSRQGAIPGGYTFGSGTRLTVV.

The V and J genes are TRBV4-1 and TRBJ1-3; no reliable D call. This CDR3 contains 16 residues. The V gene lost 4 bases and the J gene lost 0 bases, with 13 bases spanning the gap. Germline V gene sequence: CDR1 MGHRA, CDR2 YSYEKL. CDR3 nucleotides: TGCGCCAGCAGCCTAAACACGGGGAACTCTGGAAACACCATATATTTT. Translating it yields CASSLNTGNSGNTIYF.

The chain uses TRBV6-1 and TRBJ1-3; D gene uncertain. Per germline, CDR1 MNHNS and CDR2 SASEGT. Trimming shortened V by 3 bases and J by 0 bases, and 12 bases separated the two germline ends. The CDR3 has 16 residues. CDR3 sequence: CASSDQRQSSGNTIYF. The CDR3 DNA follows: TGTGCCAGCAGTGACCAGCGGCAGAGCTCTGGAAACACCATATATTTT.

This chain connects TRBV21-1 to TRBJ2-7; the listed D gene, TRBD1, was not tested against the DNA. TRBV21-1 is described as a pseudogene. The CDR3 spans 15 residues. The CDR3 nucleotides are TGTGCCAGCAGCAAAGGACAGGGGGCGCGGAACGAGCAGTACTTC. Amino acids: CASSKGQGARNEQYF.

This chain uses TRBV12-3 or TRBV12-4 with TRBJ1-5; D is unclear. V lost 4 bases, J lost 2 bases, and 3 bases lay in between. The CDR3 sequence is 12 residues long. Here the CDR3 reads CASSWGNQPQHF. The CDR3 region has the DNA TGTGCCAGCAGTTGGGGCAATCAGCCCCAGCATTTT.

This chain uses TRBV6-5 with TRBJ1-6; no definite D call. Trimming pared 8 bases from V and 0 bases from J, leaving 8 bases between. Germline V CDR1 and CDR2: MNHEY, SVGAGI. CDR3 length: 14 residues. Written as DNA, the CDR3 is TGTGCCAGCGGGGAGATCTCCTATAATTCACCCCTCCACTTT. Protein product: CASGEISYNSPLHF.

A note on this clone: Additional DNA sequences in this sample encode the identical CDR3. The CDR3 is CASSLRGSTDTQYF. The CDR3 nucleotides are TGCGCCAGCAGCTTGCGGGGCAGCACAGATACGCAGTATTTT. This rearrangement joins TRBV5-1 to TRBJ2-3; possibly TRBD1 or TRBD2 for D (5 bases each). Germline loops: CDR1 SGHRS, CDR2 YFSETQ. The CDR3 length is 14 residues. The ends were cut back, 1 base at V and 0 bases at J, with 6 bases in the middle. The complete variable domain, with remaining parts taken from reference TRBV5-1 and TRBJ2-3, reads KAGVTQTPRYLIKTRGQQVTLSCSPISGHRSVSWYQQTPGQGLQFLFEYFSETQRNKGNFPGRFSGRQFSNSRSEMNVSTLELGDSALYLCASSLRGSTDTQYFGPGTRLTVL.

V is TRBV6-1 and J is TRBJ1-2; D not certain. Trimming left V 2 bases short and J 6 bases short, with 7 bases between. Germline loops: CDR1 MNHNS, CDR2 SASEGT. CDR3 length: 12 amino acids. The CDR3 loop reads CASSESGDGYTF. The CDR3 DNA is TGTGCCAGCAGTGAATCCGGGGATGGCTACACCTTC.

The J gene is TRBJ2-2, the V gene TRBV5-1, with D perhaps TRBD1 or TRBD2 (6 bases each). CDR1 is SGHRS, CDR2 YFSETQ, per germline. V shed 0 bases and J shed 3 bases, with 12 bases lying between them. The CDR3 is made up of 16 amino acids. CDR3 sequence reads: CASSLARGQYTGELFF. DNA for the CDR3: TGCGCCAGCAGCTTGGCCCGGGGGCAGTACACCGGGGAGCTGTTTTTT.

The rearrangement links TRBV5-6 to TRBJ1-1, with D possibly matching TRBD1 (6 bases). Trimming shortened V by 3 bases and J by 6 bases, and 15 bases separated the two germline ends. CDR1 is SGHDT, CDR2 YYEEEE, per germline. The CDR3 sequence is 14 residues long. CDR3 amino acids: CASSYPQGPAEAFF. CDR3 bases: TGTGCCAGCAGCTACCCCCAGGGGCCCGCTGAAGCTTTCTTT.

The V call is TRBV29-1, the J call TRBJ1-2; 9 bases are shared with TRBD1. The junction had 7 bases not matched to a gene; V was cut back by 4 bases and J by 4 bases. Germline CDR1 reads SQVTM; CDR2 reads ANQGSEA. This CDR3 region has 14 residues. The CDR3 region has the DNA TGCAGCGTTGCCCGGGACAGGGTTCTCTATGGCTACACCTTC. Encoded protein: CSVARDRVLYGYTF.

The CDR3 DNA reads TGTGCCAGCAGCCGCGCAGCGGGGCGTGGAAACATTCAGTACTTC. Protein: CASSRAAGRGNIQYF. This chain uses TRBV6-2 or TRBV6-3 with TRBJ2-4, with 7 bases matching TRBD2. Germline V gives CDR1 MNHEY, CDR2 SVGEGT. The CDR3 is 15 amino acids. After removal of 6 bases from V and 6 bases from J, the junction contained 11 bases not matched to a gene.

This clone has a handful of counts. The chain links TRBV11-3 to TRBJ2-2, with D maybe TRBD2 (5 bases). Looked up from germline, CDR1 is SGHNT and CDR2 is YENEEA. Trimming cost V 5 bases and J 6 bases, with 13 bases left between them. The CDR3 sequence is 14 residues long. CDR3 nucleotides: TGTGCCAGCAGCCGCCTTTACGGGGCCGGGGAGCTGTTTTTT. It encodes CASSRLYGAGELFF. Complete variable domain (other parts from reference TRBV11-3 and TRBJ2-2): EAGVVQSPRYKIIEKKQPVAFWCNPISGHNTLYWYLQNLGQGPELLIRYENEEAVDDSQLPKDRFSAERLKGVDSTLKIQPAELGDSAVYLCASSRLYGAGELFFGEGSRLTVL.